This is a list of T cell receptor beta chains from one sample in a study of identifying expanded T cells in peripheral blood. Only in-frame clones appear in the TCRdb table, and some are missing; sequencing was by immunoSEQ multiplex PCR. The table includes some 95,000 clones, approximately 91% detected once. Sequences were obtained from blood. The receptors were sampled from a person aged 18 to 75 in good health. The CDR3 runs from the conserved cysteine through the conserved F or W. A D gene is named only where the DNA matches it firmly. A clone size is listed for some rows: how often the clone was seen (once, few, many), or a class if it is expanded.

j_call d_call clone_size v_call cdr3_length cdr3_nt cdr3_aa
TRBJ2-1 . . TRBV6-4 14 TGTGCCAGCAGTGCCATGCCACTAGGCAATGAGCAGTTCTTC CASSAMPLGNEQFF
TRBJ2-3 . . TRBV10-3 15 TGTGCCATCAGTGATGGAGGTACTAGCACAGATACGCAGTATTTT CAISDGGTSTDTQYF
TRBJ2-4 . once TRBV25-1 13 TGTGCCAGCAGGGATTCCGGGGGAAACATTCAGTACTTC CASRDSGGNIQYF
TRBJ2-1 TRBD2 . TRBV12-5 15 TGTGCTAGTGGAAAGGGACTAGCGGCCTACAATGAGCAGTTCTTC CASGKGLAAYNEQFF
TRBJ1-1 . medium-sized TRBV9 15 TGTGCCAGCAGCCCGACCCCCGGGGTATGGCCTGAAGCTTTCTTT CASSPTPGVWPEAFF
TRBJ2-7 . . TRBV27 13 TGTGCCAGCAGTGCCAGGGCAGCCTACGAGCAGTACTTC CASSARAAYEQYF
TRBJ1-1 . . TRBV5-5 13 TGTGCCAGCAGCTTGTGGGTTAACACTGAAGCTTTCTTT CASSLWVNTEAFF
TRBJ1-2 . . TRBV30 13 TGTGCCTGGAGTGTCGGGAATAGGTATGGCTACACCTTC CAWSVGNRYGYTF
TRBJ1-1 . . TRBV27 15 TGTGCCAGCAGAATCCGGTGGGGTAGCGACACTGAAGCTTTCTTT CASRIRWGSDTEAFF
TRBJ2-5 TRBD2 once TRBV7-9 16 TGTGCCAGCAGCCACTCCGGGACTAGGATGACAGAGACCCAGTACTTC CASSHSGTRMTETQYF
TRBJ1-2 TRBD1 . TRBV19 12 TGTGCCAGCGTGGACAGGCTTTATGGCTACACCTTC CASVDRLYGYTF
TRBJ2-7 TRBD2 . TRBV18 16 TGTGCCAGCTCACCGACCGGGACTAGCGGCTCCTACGAGCAGTACTTC CASSPTGTSGSYEQYF
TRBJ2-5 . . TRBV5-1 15 TGCGCCAGCAGCCCGAACCCGGACAGTAAAGAGACCCAGTACTTC CASSPNPDSKETQYF
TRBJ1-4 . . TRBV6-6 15 TGTGCCAGCAGTTACGACGACAGGAGGCATGAAAAACTGTTTTTT CASSYDDRRHEKLFF
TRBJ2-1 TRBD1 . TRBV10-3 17 TGTGCCACCTCTCCGGGACAGGGAATGCTGGGGTCGTTCGAGCAGTTCTTC CATSPGQGMLGSFEQFF
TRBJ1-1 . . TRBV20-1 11 TGCAGTGTCAGAGACGACACTGAAGCTTTCTTT CSVRDDTEAFF
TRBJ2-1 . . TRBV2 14 TGTGCCAGCAGTCTAACCGACTCCTACAATGAGCAGTTCTTC CASSLTDSYNEQFF
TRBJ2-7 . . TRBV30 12 TGTGCCTGGAGTAGGGACTCGAGGGAGCAGTACTTC CAWSRDSREQYF
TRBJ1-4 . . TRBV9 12 TGTGCCAGCAGCGTAGGGAACGAAAAACTGTTTTTT CASSVGNEKLFF
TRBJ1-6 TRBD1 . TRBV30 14 TGTGCCTGGAACAGGGGGAATAGAGGTTCACCCCTCCACTTT CAWNRGNRGSPLHF
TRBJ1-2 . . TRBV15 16 TGTGCCACCAGCCGGGGGGGGGCTAATCGCATGGATGGCTACACCTTC CATSRGGANRMDGYTF
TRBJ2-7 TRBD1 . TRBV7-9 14 TGTGCCAGCAGTTGGACAGGGCCCTCCTACGAGCAGTACTTC CASSWTGPSYEQYF
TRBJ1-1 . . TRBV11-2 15 TGTGCCAGCAGCTTTTATCCGCAGCCAAACACTGAAGCTTTCTTT CASSFYPQPNTEAFF
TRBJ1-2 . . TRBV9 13 TGTGCCAGCAGCTCCTTAAGCCTCTATGGCTACACCTTC CASSSLSLYGYTF